This T cell receptor beta chain stems from a study of neurological immune-mediated disorders. Study-level results: CDR3 amino acid sequences of expanded clones were not shared across subjects, a result suggesting private repertoires in all groups. HTLV-1-associated myelopathy had the most TCR clonal expansion, while multiple sclerosis had the least, a level that fell below healthy controls.

The CDR3 sequence is 14 residues long. CDR1 is DFQATT and CDR2 is SNEGSKA in the germline V gene (reference sequence). V lost 0 bases and J 6 bases, leaving 15 bases between the germline ends. Synthesis of cDNA was accomplished via 5'RACE employing 10-nucleotide random UMIs. TCRdb re-analysed the 5' RACE reads in MiXCR, keeping a single row per CDR3 protein. Of about 18,000 distinct CDR3 sequences listed, over 8.5% were seen once; the top ten hold under 30%. The cells used in sorted libraries, CD4+ or CD8+ T cells, numbered roughly 910,000. This clonotype was detected many times. Its specificity is unknown.

The J gene is TRBJ2-7, the V gene TRBV20-1; D perhaps matches TRBD2 (5 bases). This sequence was found in a woman between 50 and 59 years old in good health. The sequencing input was CD8+ T cells from blood. CDR3 sequence: CSARDLLAGGEQYF. CDR3 nucleotide sequence: TGCAGTGCTAGAGATCTTCTAGCCGGTGGCGAGCAGTACTTC.